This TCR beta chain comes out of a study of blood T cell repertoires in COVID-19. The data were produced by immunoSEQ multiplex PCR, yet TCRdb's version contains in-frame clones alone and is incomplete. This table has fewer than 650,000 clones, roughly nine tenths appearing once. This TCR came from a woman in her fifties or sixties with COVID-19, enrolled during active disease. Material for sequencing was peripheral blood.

The CDR3 protein is CASSLGRAAEAFF. CDR3 DNA sequence: TGTGCCAGCAGCCTAGGGAGGGCGGCTGAAGCTTTCTTT. This chain joins TRBV12-3 or TRBV12-4 and TRBJ1-1; unclear D gene. This CDR3 region has 13 residues. V gave up 6 bases and J gave up 6 bases, with 14 bases separating them.